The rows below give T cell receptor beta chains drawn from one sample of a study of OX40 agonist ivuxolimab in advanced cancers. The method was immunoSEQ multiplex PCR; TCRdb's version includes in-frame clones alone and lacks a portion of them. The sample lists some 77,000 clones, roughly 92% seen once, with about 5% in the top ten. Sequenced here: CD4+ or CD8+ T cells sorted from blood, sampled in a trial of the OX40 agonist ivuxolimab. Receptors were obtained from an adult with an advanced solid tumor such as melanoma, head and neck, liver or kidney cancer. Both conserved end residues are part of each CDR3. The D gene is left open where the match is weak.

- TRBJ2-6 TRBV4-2 CASSQALETGANVLTF
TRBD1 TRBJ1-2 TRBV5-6 CASSLLGQVYGYTF
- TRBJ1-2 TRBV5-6 CASSIGPNGYTF
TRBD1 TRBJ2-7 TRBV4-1 CASSRQGPYEQYF
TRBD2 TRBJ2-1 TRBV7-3 CASSQTGTRLSEQFF
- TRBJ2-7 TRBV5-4 CASSRPQGLGEQYF
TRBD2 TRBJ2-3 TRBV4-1 CASKLAGGGDTQYF
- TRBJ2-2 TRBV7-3 CASSSGLGTGELFF
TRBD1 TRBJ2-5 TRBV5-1 CASSAPTGRRQETQYF
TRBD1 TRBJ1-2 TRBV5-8 CASSLETTGMGYTF
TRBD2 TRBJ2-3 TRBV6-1 CASRESLAVNTQYF
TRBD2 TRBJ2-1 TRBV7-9 CASSLGGLAGVNEQFF
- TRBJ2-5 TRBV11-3 CASSLDRETQYF
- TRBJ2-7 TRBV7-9 CASTSGYEQYF
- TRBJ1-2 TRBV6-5 CASSYLGGGYTF
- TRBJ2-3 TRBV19 CASTPRRSATDTQYF
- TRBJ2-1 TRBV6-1 CASRIPSYNEQFF
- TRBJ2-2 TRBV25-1 CASSKDGNTGELFF
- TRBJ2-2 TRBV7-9 CASSFLGGVAGELFF
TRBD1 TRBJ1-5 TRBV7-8 CASSSRQGSQPQHF
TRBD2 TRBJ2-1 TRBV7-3 CASSWLPGLAGGHNEQFF
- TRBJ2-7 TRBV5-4 CASSLSGIEQYF
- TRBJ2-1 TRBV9 CASSVEGGSYNEQFF
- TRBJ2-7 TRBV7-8 CASSLNNYEQYF
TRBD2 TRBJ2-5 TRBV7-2 CASSTSGGQETQYF
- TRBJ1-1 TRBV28 CASRGPGVRAFF
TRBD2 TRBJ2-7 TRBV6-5 CASSYRGRTAYEQYF
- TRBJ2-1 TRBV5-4 CASSLPRRMDEQFF
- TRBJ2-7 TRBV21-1 CASSKCGTTLPEQYF
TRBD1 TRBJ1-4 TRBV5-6 CASSPTGAGNEKLFF
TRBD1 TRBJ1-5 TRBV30 CAWSVQGYQPQHF
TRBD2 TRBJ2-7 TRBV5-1 CASSQGLAGAYEQYF
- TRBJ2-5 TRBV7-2 CASSLAWDYQETQYF
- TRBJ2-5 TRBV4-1 CASSQYGGQETQYF
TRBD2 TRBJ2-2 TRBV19 CATGRTSGPTGELFF
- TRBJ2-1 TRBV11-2 CASSLLAYNEQFF
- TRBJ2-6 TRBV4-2 CASSQDPLGTGANVLTF
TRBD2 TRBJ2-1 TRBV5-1 CASSPGTSGTPVAFF
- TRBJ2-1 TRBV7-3 CASSPTLSSYNEQFF
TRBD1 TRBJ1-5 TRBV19 CASDDRAAQPQHF
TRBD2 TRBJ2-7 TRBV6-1 CASSEGLAGSQQYF
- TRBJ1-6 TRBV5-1 CASKDRGAYSPLHF
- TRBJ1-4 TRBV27 CASSFRWGQGANEKLFF
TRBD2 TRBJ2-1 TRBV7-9 CASSHPAGRAGEQFF